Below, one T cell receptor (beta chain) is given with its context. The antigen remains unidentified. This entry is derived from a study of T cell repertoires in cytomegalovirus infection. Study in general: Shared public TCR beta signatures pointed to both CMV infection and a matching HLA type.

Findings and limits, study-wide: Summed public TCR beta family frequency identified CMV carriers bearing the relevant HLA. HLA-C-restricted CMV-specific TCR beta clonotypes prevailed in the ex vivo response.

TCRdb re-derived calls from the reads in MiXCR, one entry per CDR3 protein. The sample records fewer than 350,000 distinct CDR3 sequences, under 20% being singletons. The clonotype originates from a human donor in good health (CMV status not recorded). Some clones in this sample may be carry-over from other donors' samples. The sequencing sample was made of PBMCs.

Here the CDR3 reads CASSYLSSPLHF. The CDR3 DNA reads TGTGCCAGCAGCTATTTAAGTTCACCCCTCCACTTT. V gene TRBV6-5 combines with J gene TRBJ1-6; D ambiguous. V gave up 6 bases and J gave up 9 bases, with 9 bases separating them. Germline lookup yields CDR1 MNHEY and CDR2 SVGAGI. The CDR3 length is 12 residues.